These 19 T cell receptor beta chains came from one sample sequenced in a study of vaccination and CD4 T cells after COVID-19. Noted time point: late sampling 161 to 241 days after vaccination in three convalescent patients. Treatment noted: approximately 9-day PBMC culture with coronavirus spike peptide pools or control peptides (ViraFEST assay). Cultured CD4+ T cell DNA was sequenced using the Oncomine TCR Beta short-read assay. Using its own MiXCR run on the PCR reads, TCRdb lists one record per CDR3 protein. The table records around 15,000 distinct CDR3 sequences, 40% to 50% of them present only once. No antigen is known for these receptors. The source material was CD4+ T cells from blood, cultured in vitro, sampled about 7 months after SARS-CoV-2 vaccination. These receptors were obtained from a human donor who had recovered from COVID-19.

The chain employs TRBV6-1 and TRBJ2-7, with a weak D call TRBD2 (5 bases). V lost 1 base to trimming and J lost 6 bases, with 13 bases between them. The length of the CDR3 is 14 residues. Germline CDR1 MNHNS, CDR2 SASEGT. DNA for the CDR3: TGTGCCAGCAGTGAAGTCACCCGAGGAGGCGAGCAGTACTTC. Encoded protein: CASSEVTRGGEQYF.

The chain couples TRBV20-1 to TRBJ1-5; D is unclear. The CDR3 is made up of 16 amino acids. V lost 3 bases, J lost 0 bases, and 15 bases lay in between. CDR1 and CDR2 (germline): DFQATT, SNEGSKA (reference sequence). The DNA for the CDR3 is TGCAGTGCTAGGGAATTGGGGTATCTTAGCAATCAGCCCCAGCATTTT. It codes for CSARELGYLSNQPQHF.

For this clonotype: A far larger clone is off by one base, so a read error is likely. V usage is TRBV7-2 and J usage is TRBJ1-1; 7 bases match TRBD1. CDR3 length: 14 residues. Germline CDR1 and CDR2: SGHTA and FQGNSA. CDR3 in amino acids: CASSFRDSSTEASF. CDR3 DNA: TGTGCCAGCAGCTTCCGGGACAGTAGCACTGAAGCTTCCTTT.

The chain combines TRBV11-1 with TRBJ2-1; 7 nucleotides agree with TRBD2. Unmatched junction bases numbered 1, after V lost 1 base and J lost 1 base. The germline CDR1 and CDR2 sequences are SGHAT and FQDESV (reference sequence). The CDR3 runs 15 residues. CDR3 sequence (DNA): TGTGCCAGCAGCTTAGGCGGGGGATCCTACAATGAGCAGTTCTTC. It encodes CASSLGGGSYNEQFF. The full variable domain, rest sourced from reference TRBV11-1 and TRBJ2-1, is EAEVAQSPRYKITEKSQAVAFWCDPISGHATLYWYRQILGQGPELLVQFQDESVVDDSQLPKDRFSAERLKGVDSTLKIQPAELGDSAMYLCASSLGGGSYNEQFFGPGTRLTVL.

This clonotype was detected only a few times. The genes are TRBV7-9 and TRBJ1-1; the D gene is possibly TRBD1 (5 bases). Trimming left V 1 base short and J 8 bases short, with 14 bases between. Germline CDR1 is SEHNR and CDR2 is FQNEAQ (reference sequence). There are 14 residues in the CDR3. CDR3 in DNA: TGTGCCAGCAGCTTAGGGGGAGTCAGGGCGGAAGCTTTCTTT. It codes for CASSLGGVRAEAFF.

The chain links TRBV7-2 to TRBJ2-7; D is possibly TRBD2 (5 bases). The V end was cut by 2 bases, the J end by 3 bases, with 8 bases between. The CDR3 runs 13 residues. CDR1 and CDR2 (germline): SGHTA, FQGNSA. CDR3 amino acids: CASSLSTSYEQYF. The CDR3 bases are TGTGCCAGCAGCTTATCTACTAGCTACGAGCAGTACTTC.

In regard to this clonotype: Relative to the germline gene, one junction end is altered; a read error may explain this. The chain couples TRBV6-2 or TRBV6-3 to TRBJ2-5, with D unresolved. CDR3 length equals 14 residues. The germline gives CDR1 MNHEY, CDR2 SVGEGT. As DNA, the CDR3 is TGTGCCAGCAGGAGTCGTTGGCGCCAAGAGACCCCGTACTTC. Amino acids: CASRSRWRQETPYF.

CDR3 nucleotide sequence: TGCAGTGCTAGAGTTGCCCTGAGCGGCGCGAACACCGGGGAGCTGTTTTTT. It specifies CSARVALSGANTGELFF. J is TRBJ2-2 and V is TRBV20-1; tentative D call: TRBD2 (5 bases). V gave up 1 base and J gave up 0 bases, with 15 bases separating them. Germline CDR1 is DFQATT and CDR2 is SNEGSKA (reference sequence). The CDR3 length is 17 residues.

This rearrangement joins TRBV24-1 to TRBJ2-2, with 11 positions matching TRBD2. V lost 1 base and J lost 4; bases outside the gene matches: 4. The CDR3 is 17 residues long. Germline V gene sequence: CDR1 KGHDR, CDR2 SFDVKD. The CDR3 nucleotides read TGTGCCACCAGTGATTTCGGGACTAGCGGCCCCACCGGGGAGCTGTTTTTT. It is translated as CATSDFGTSGPTGELFF.

In its sample, this clonotype is medium-sized (0.01 to 0.1%). The genes are TRBV19 and TRBJ2-3; no reliable D call. Germline assignment: CDR1 LNHDA and CDR2 SQIVND (reference sequence). The CDR3 is 13 amino acids. The germline V and J ends were trimmed by 4 bases and 3 bases, with 8 bases remaining between them. The CDR3 DNA reads as TGTGCCAGTAGTAATCTAGTGACAGATACGCAGTATTTT. This encodes CASSNLVTDTQYF.

The J gene is TRBJ1-1, the V gene TRBV7-2, with D unresolved. Germline-derived CDR1 and CDR2 are SGHTA and FQGNSA. The CDR3 has 12 residues. Between the trimmed V and J ends, which lost 2 bases and 8 bases, there was a span of 9 bases. Written as DNA, the CDR3 is TGTGCCAGCAGCTTATATAGCAGGGAAGCTTTCTTT. This translates into CASSLYSREAFF.

About this clonotype: Germline and junction disagree at one end, which may indicate a read error. The chain carries TRBV20-1 and TRBJ1-1, with D possibly matching TRBD1 (6 bases). Germline assignment: CDR1 DFQATT and CDR2 SNEGSKA (reference sequence). CDR3 length: 14 residues. For the CDR3, the DNA is TGCAGTGTTAGAGGGGACATGACGAACACTGAAGCTTTCTTT. Translation: CSVRGDMTNTEAFF.

The gene calls are TRBV24-1 and TRBJ2-7; the D is unclear. V lost 3 bases, J lost 3 bases, and 8 bases lay in between. The CDR3 runs to 13 residues. CDR1 is KGHDR, CDR2 SFDVKD, per germline. The CDR3 sequence: CATSDPAIYEQYF. The CDR3 DNA follows: TGTGCCACCAGTGATCCCGCGATCTACGAGCAGTACTTC.

CDR3 DNA: TGTGCCAGCAGCTTCGATCCCAACACTGAAGCTTTCTTT. Translated, it gives CASSFDPNTEAFF. The rearrangement uses TRBV7-9 and TRBJ1-1; D remains ambiguous. V was clipped by 3 bases and J by 2 bases, with 7 bases between them. Germline-derived CDR1 and CDR2 are SEHNR and FQNEAQ (reference sequence). CDR3 length: 13 amino acids.

The genes are TRBV6-1 and TRBJ2-1, with D unclear. This CDR3 spans 13 amino acids. V dropped 0 bases and J dropped 5 bases, with 5 bases sitting between them. Germline CDR1 MNHNS, CDR2 SASEGT. DNA for the CDR3: TGTGCCAGCAGTGAAGCGACGGACAATGAGCAGTTCTTC. It translates to CASSEATDNEQFF.

The chain has TRBV6-1 and TRBJ2-7; 7 nucleotides agree with TRBD1. Germline V CDR1 and CDR2: MNHNS, SASEGT. This CDR3 has 16 residues. The J segment lost 1 base and the V segment lost 5 bases, leaving 11 bases of the junction unmatched. CDR3 bases: TGTGCCAGCAGTCAAAAAGGACAGGCCCCTTCCTACGAGCAGTACTTC. This gives the protein CASSQKGQAPSYEQYF.

V usage is TRBV20-1 and J usage is TRBJ1-5; D uncertain. The germline gives CDR1 DFQATT, CDR2 SNEGSKA (reference sequence). The CDR3 is 12 amino acids. V was trimmed by 2 bases and J by 9 bases, leaving 11 bases between them. The CDR3 DNA reads TGCAGTGCTAGAATACCCACTGGGCCCCAGCATTTT. This translates into CSARIPTGPQHF.

The rearrangement links TRBV7-3 to TRBJ2-2; 8 nucleotides line up with TRBD1. The trim removed 5 bases at V and 4 bases at J, leaving 9 bases unmatched. The CDR3 length is 16 residues. From germline, CDR1 is SGHTA and CDR2 FQGTGA. CDR3 sequence: CASSTKTGAGTGELFF. DNA for the CDR3: TGTGCCAGCAGCACCAAGACAGGGGCGGGCACCGGGGAGCTGTTTTTT. Full variable domain (missing parts from reference TRBV7-3 and TRBJ2-2): GAGVSQTPSNKVTEKGKYVELRCDPISGHTALYWYRQSLGQGPEFLIYFQGTGAADDSGLPNDRFFAVRPEGSVSTLKIQRTERGDSAVYLCASSTKTGAGTGELFFGEGSRLTVL.

The chain links TRBV7-2 to TRBJ2-7; D uncertain. Germline CDR1 and CDR2: SGHTA and FQGNSA. Trimming took 7 bases from V and 2 from J, leaving 15 bases between them. The CDR3 runs to 14 residues. The CDR3 here is CASTPRTVAYEQYF. CDR3 nucleotide sequence: TGTGCCAGCACCCCACGGACCGTTGCCTACGAGCAGTACTTC.